This T cell receptor (beta chain) was recovered during a study of cytomegalovirus exposure and HLA in healthy donors. In the PCR, 60 Vbeta and 13 Jbeta primers were used. Using immunoSEQ multiplex PCR, the repertoire was profiled, and TCRdb retains in-frame clones only, with some absent. The sample has approximately 160,000 clones; around four fifths are singletons. The count of this clone is one. The CDR3 totals 17 residues. Germline assignment: CDR1 LNHDA and CDR2 SQIVND (reference sequence). The ends were cut back, 3 bases at V and 0 bases at J, with 15 bases in the middle. The sequence derives from a man aged 18 to 29 in good health and CMV-seropositive. Sequenced sample: PBMCs. The gene calls are TRBV19 and TRBJ1-5; no clear D. This CDR3 reads CASSINLRVNSNQPQHF. The DNA for the CDR3 is TGTGCCAGTAGTATTAATTTGCGGGTTAATAGCAATCAGCCCCAGCATTTT.